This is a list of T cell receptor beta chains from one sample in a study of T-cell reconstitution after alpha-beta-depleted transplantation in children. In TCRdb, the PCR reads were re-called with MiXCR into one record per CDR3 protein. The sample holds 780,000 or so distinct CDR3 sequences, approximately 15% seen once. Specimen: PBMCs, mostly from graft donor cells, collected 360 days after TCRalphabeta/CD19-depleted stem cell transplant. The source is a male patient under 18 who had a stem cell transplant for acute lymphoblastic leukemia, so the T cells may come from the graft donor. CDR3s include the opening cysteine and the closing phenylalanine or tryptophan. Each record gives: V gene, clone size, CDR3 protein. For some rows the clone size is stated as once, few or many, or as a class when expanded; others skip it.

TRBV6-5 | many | CASIPRGTGTDTQYF
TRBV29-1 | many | CSVPGTGVYNEQFF
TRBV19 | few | CASSTPDSQRFNYGYTF
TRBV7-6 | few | CASSLASFGWGSYNEQFF
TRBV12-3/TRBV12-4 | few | CASSFSPGTLNTQYF
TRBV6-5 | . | CASSYSTIGTQKEQYF
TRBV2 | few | CASRTGLAANEQFF
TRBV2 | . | CASSLGPAGNTIYF
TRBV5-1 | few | CASSATSGSPNEQFF
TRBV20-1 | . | CSAREGDRGSYEQYF
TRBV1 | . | CTSSSDPGTSGTNEQFF
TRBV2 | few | CARAADLSYGYTF
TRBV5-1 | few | CASSLPGSANTGELFF
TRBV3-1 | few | CASSPQGTRIVETQYF
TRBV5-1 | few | CASSSGQYTGELFF
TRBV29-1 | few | CSVAGAPLTDTQYF
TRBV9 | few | CASSPRTSAYLDTQYF
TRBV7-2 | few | CASSRTVLSGPTDTQYF
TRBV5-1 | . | CASSLVTGNYGYTF
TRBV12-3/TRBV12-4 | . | CASSRPGQEYNEQFF
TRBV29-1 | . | CSVVEREDYEQYF
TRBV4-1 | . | CASSHGGLAGGNEQFF
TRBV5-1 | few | CASSSGLAGGLETQYF
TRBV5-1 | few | CASSKLAGAPGELFF
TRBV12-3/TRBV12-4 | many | CASSFGYGYTF
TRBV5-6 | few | CASSLHVGLGAGEVPDTQYF
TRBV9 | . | CASSVDDPAQSSYEQYF
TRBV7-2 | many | CASSLYREQDEQFF
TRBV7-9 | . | CASSLGGLQDSPLHF
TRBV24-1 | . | CATSRKNEQFF
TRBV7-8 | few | CASSLGGQGRSNQPQHF
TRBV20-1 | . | CSARAPWVNYGYTF
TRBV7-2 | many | CASSGVGSMSEQYF